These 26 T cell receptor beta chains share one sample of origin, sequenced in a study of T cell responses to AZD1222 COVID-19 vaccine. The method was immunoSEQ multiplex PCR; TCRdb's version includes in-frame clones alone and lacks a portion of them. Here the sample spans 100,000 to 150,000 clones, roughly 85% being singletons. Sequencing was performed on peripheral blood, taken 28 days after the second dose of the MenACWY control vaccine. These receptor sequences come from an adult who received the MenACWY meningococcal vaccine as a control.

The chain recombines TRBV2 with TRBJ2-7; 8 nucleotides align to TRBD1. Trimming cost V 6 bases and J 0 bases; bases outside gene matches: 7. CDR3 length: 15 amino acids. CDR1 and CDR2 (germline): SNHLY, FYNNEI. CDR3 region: CASSVTGALSYEQYF. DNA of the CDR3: TGTGCCAGCAGCGTGACAGGGGCCCTCTCCTACGAGCAGTACTTC.

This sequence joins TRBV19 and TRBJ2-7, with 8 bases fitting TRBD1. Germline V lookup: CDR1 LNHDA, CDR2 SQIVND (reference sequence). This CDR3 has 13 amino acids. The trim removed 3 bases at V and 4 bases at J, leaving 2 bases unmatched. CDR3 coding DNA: TGTGCCAGTAGTATGGGGACAGGATACGAGCAGTACGTC. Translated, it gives CASSMGTGYEQYV.

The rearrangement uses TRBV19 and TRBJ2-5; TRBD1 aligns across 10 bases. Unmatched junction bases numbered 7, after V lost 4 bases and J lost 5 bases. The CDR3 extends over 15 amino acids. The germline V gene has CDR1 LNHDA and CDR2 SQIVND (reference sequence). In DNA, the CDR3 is TGTGCCAGTAGTACGACAGGGGGCTTGGGGGAGACCCAGTACTTC. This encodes CASSTTGGLGETQYF.

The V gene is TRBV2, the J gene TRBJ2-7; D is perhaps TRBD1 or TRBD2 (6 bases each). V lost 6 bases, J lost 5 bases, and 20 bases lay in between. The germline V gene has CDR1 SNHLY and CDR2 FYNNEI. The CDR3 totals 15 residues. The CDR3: CASRLSGADGDEQYF. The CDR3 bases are TGTGCCAGCAGATTATCGGGGGCGGACGGAGACGAGCAGTACTTC.

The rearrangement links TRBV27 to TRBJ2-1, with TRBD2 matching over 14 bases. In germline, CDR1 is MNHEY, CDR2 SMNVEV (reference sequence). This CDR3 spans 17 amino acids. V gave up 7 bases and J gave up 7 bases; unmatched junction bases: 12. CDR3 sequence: CASTPGPGLAGENEQFF. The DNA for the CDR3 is TGTGCCAGCACCCCGGGACCGGGACTAGCGGGAGAGAATGAGCAGTTCTTC.

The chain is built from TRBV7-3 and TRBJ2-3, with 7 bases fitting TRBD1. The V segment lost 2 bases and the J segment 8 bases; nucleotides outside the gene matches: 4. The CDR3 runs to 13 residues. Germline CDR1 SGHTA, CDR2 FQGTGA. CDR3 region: CASSLPGGRTQYF. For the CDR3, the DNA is TGTGCCAGCAGCTTACCAGGGGGTCGTACGCAGTATTTT.

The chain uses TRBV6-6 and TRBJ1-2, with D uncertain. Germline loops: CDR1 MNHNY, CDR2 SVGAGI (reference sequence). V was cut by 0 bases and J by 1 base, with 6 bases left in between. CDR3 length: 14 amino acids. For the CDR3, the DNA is TGTGCCAGCAGTTACTCACAGTTTAACTATGGCTACACCTTC. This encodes CASSYSQFNYGYTF.

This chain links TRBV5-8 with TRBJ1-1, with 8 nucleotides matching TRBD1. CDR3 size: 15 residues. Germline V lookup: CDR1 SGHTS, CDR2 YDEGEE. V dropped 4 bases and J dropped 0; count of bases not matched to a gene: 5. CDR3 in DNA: TGTGCCAGCAGCAGGCGGGACAGGATGAACACTGAAGCTTTCTTT. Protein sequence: CASSRRDRMNTEAFF. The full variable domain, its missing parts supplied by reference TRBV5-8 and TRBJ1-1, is EAGVTQSPTHLIKTRGQQATLRCSPISGHTSVYWYQQALGLGLQFLLWYDEGEERNRGNFPPRFSGRQFPNYSSELNVNALELEDSALYLCASSRRDRMNTEAFFGQGTRLTVV.

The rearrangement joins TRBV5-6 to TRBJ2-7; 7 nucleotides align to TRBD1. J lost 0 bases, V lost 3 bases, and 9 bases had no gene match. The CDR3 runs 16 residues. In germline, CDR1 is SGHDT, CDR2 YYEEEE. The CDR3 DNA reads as TGTGCCAGCAGCTATCTTGGGACAGTGCTCTCCTACGAGCAGTACTTC. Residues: CASSYLGTVLSYEQYF.

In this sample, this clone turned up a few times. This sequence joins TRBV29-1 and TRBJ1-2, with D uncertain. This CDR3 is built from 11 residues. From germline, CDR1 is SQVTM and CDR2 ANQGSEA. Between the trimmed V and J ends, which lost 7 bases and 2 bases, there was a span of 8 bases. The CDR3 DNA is TGCAGCGCCCTCTTGAACTATGGCTACACCTTC. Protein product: CSALLNYGYTF. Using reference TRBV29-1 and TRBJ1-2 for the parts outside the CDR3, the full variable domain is SAVISQKPSRDICQRGTSLTIQCQVDSQVTMMFWYRQQPGQSLTLIATANQGSEATYESGFVIDKFPISRPNLTFSTLTVSNMSPEDSSIYLCSALLNYGYTFGSGTRLTVV.

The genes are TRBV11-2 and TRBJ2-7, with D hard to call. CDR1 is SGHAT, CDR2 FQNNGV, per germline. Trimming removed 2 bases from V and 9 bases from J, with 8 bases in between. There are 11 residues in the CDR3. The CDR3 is CASSLLRGQYF. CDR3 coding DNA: TGTGCCAGCAGCTTACTGCGTGGGCAGTACTTC.

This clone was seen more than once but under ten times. The CDR3 loop reads CASSLVDRNYGYTF. The CDR3 nucleotides read TGTGCCAGCAGCTTGGTGGACAGGAACTATGGCTACACCTTC. The chain links TRBV7-9 to TRBJ1-2; 7 bases are a match to TRBD1. Germline V gives CDR1 SEHNR, CDR2 FQNEAQ (reference sequence). This CDR3 has 14 amino acids. Unmatched junction bases numbered 3, after V lost 3 bases and J lost 2 bases.

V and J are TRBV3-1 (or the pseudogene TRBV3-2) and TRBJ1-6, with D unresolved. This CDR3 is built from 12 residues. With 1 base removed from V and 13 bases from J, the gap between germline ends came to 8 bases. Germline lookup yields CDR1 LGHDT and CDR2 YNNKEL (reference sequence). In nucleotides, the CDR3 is TGTGCCAGCAGCCAAGTCAGTCGGCCCCTCCACTTT. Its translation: CASSQVSRPLHF.

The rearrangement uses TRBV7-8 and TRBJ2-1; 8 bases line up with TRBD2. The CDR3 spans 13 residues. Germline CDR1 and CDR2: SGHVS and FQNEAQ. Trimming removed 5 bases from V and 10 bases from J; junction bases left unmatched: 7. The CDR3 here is CASSPPGGWEQFF. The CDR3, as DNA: TGTGCCAGCAGCCCGCCGGGAGGGTGGGAGCAGTTCTTC.

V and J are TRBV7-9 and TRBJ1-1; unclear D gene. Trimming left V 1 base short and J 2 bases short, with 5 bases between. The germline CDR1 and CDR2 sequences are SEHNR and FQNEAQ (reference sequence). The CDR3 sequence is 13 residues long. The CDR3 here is CASSLEPNTEAFF. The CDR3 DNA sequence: TGTGCCAGCAGCTTAGAACCCAACACTGAAGCTTTCTTT.

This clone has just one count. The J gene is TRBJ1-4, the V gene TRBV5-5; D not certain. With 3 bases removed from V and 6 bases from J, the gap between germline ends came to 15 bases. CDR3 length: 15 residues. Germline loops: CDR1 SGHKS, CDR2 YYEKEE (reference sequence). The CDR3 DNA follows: TGTGCCAGCAGCTCCGCCCTGACCCATGATGAAAAACTGTTTTTT. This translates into CASSSALTHDEKLFF. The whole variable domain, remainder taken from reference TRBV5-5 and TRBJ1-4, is DAGVTQSPTHLIKTRGQQVTLRCSPISGHKSVSWYQQVLGQGPQFIFQYYEKEERGRGNFPDRFSARQFPNYSSELNVNALLLGDSALYLCASSSALTHDEKLFFGSGTQLSVL.

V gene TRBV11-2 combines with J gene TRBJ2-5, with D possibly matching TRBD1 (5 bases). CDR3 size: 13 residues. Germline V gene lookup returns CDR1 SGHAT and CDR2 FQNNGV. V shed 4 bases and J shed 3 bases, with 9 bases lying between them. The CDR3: CASSSSTEETQYF. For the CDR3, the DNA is TGTGCCAGCAGCTCATCGACAGAAGAGACCCAGTACTTC.

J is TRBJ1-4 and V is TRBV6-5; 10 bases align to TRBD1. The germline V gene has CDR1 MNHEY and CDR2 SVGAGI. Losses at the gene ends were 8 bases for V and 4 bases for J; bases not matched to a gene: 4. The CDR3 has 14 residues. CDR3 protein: CASLRDRGNEKLFF. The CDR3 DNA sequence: TGTGCCAGCCTGCGGGACAGGGGTAATGAAAAACTGTTTTTT.

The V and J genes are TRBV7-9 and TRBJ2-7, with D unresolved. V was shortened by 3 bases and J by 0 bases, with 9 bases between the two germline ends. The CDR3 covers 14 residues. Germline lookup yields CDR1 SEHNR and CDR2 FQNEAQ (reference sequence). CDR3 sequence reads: CASSLNTNSYEQYF. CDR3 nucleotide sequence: TGTGCCAGCAGCTTGAACACCAACTCCTACGAGCAGTACTTC.

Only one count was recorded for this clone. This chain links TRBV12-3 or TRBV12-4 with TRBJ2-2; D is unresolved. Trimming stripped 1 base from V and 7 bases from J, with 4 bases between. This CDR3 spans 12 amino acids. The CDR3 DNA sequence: TGTGCCAGCAGTTTAGTGAGCGGGGAGCTGTTTTTT. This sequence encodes CASSLVSGELFF.

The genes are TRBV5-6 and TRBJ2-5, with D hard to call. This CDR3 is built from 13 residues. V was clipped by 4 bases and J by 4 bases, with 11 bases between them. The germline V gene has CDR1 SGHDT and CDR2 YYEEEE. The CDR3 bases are TGTGCCAGCAGCCTAAGGTCTCGAGAGACCCAGTACTTC. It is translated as CASSLRSRETQYF.

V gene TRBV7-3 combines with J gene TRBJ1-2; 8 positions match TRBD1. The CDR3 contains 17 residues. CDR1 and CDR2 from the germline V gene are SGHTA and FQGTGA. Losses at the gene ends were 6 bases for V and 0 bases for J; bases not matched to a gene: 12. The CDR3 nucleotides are TGTGCCAGCAGTTCGACGCCAGGGGGCCCTTCTAACTATGGCTACACCTTC. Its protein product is CASSSTPGGPSNYGYTF. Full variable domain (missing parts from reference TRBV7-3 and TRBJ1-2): GAGVSQTPSNKVTEKGKYVELRCDPISGHTALYWYRQSLGQGPEFLIYFQGTGAADDSGLPNDRFFAVRPEGSVSTLKIQRTERGDSAVYLCASSSTPGGPSNYGYTFGSGTRLTVV.

CDR3 DNA: TGTGCCAGCAGTTCAAAGCGGGGGGGCCATCGCGAGCAGTACGTC. This sequence encodes CASSSKRGGHREQYV. The chain couples TRBV6-6 to TRBJ2-7; 10 bases are shared with TRBD2. The germline CDR1 and CDR2 sequences are MNHNY and SVGAGI (reference sequence). J was trimmed by 6 bases and V by 4 bases; bases with no gene match: 9. The CDR3 is 15 residues long.

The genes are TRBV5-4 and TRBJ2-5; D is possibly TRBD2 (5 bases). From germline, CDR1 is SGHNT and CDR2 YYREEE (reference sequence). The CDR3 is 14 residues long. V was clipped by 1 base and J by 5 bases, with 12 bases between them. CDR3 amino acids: CASSLLASKETQYF. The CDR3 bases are TGTGCCAGCAGCTTGTTGGCTAGCAAGGAGACCCAGTACTTC.

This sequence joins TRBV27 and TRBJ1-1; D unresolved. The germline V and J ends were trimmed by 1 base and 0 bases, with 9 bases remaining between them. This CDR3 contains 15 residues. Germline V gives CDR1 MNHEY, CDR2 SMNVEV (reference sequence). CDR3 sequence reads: CASSLYTALNTEAFF. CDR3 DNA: TGTGCCAGCAGTTTATATACGGCTTTGAACACTGAAGCTTTCTTT.

The CDR3 DNA sequence: TGTGCCAGCAGCCCCTCAGGGGGCGAGTCTGGAAACACCATATATTTT. Amino acid sequence: CASSPSGGESGNTIYF. This sequence joins TRBV11-2 and TRBJ1-3, with 8 bases fitting TRBD1. The CDR3 is 16 residues long. Germline trimming cut 5 bases from V and 1 base from J; bases unmatched to any gene: 7. The germline V gene has CDR1 SGHAT and CDR2 FQNNGV. The full variable domain, its missing parts supplied by reference TRBV11-2 and TRBJ1-3, is EAGVAQSPRYKIIEKRQSVAFWCNPISGHATLYWYQQILGQGPKLLIQFQNNGVVDDSQLPKDRFSAERLKGVDSTLKIQPAKLEDSAVYLCASSPSGGESGNTIYFGEGSWLTVV.